The present entry profiles one TCR beta chain with its context. As yet, its antigen is unknown. The data belong to a study of T cells in pancreatic ductal adenocarcinoma. The study, taken as a whole, reports: No significant tumor-blood clonality difference; means were about 0.12 and 0.073.

Surgery without prior neoadjuvant therapy was the treatment of the selected pancreatic ductal adenocarcinoma patients. Using immunoSEQ multiplex PCR, the repertoire was profiled, and TCRdb retains in-frame clones only, with some absent. The sample lists about 98,000 clones, roughly 95% seen once, with about 3.4% in the top ten. Germline V CDR1 and CDR2: MDHEN, SYDVKM. This CDR3 contains 12 residues. V shed 6 bases and J shed 8 bases, with 13 bases lying between them. The chain couples TRBV28 to TRBJ1-2; a possible D gene is TRBD1 (6 bases). Sequenced input: PBMCs. This receptor was taken from a human donor with pancreatic ductal adenocarcinoma. The CDR3 region is CASRQGGGGYTF. CDR3 DNA sequence: TGTGCCAGCAGACAAGGGGGGGGAGGCTACACCTTC.